The entry below gives a single TCR beta chain sequence along with its context. Its antigen is not yet known. Base quality data are lacking; no much larger clone is found one base away. The data are from a study of shared clonotypes between healthy human individuals (dated by TCRdb to the early 2020s). Some background on the complete study: A couple of women and a few men aged 18 to 49 years were included in the cohort. For each donor, CD4 naive and CD4 memory were each given three plates, CD8 naive was given two plates, and CD8 memory was given one plate. To estimate repertoire size and how much clonotype sharing occurs between individuals, the study deeply sequenced the blood TCR repertoires of 5 or 6 healthy adults. To increase sequencing depth and limit assay-specific biases, different laboratories used diverse techniques to prepare libraries and sequence TCR repertoires. Per donor, leukapheresis produced somewhere between about 0.94 and 8.9 billion PBMCs.

CD8 naive samples consisted of CD45RO-negative cells that were positively selected for CCR7, yielding a CD45RA+CCR7+ population without TemRA cells. Healthy HIV-negative adults with no recently reported acute infections or vaccinations were included as donors. Every donor was a Caucasian adult residing in Nashville, Tennessee, USA. After blood collection by leukapheresis, PBMCs were isolated using Ficoll-Histopaque density gradient centrifugation and then cryopreserved in the vapor phase of liquid nitrogen. Analytical flow cytometry was used to check the purity and quantity of each magnetically sorted T cell population. Genomic DNA was isolated from each sorted fraction and quantified by UV absorbance on a Nanodrop 2000c. Overall study outcomes, separate from this receptor: Estimated clonotype richness was generally larger for naive than for memory subsets. Only blood was sampled, and tissue TCR repertoires likely differ from those in blood. Incomplete sequencing was indicated by rarefaction of sorted-subset datasets, despite the large sequencing depth. Across several donors, around 5% of naive CD4, around 3.3% of naive CD8, 2% to 2.5% of memory CD4, and under 0.45% of memory CD8 clonotypes were shared. Compared with non-shared clonotypes, the clonotypes found in all four sorted-subset donors had higher generation probabilities. Because the study included only a small number of donors, the genetic and exposure-history diversity represented was limited. Pairwise subsampling indicated that sequencing depth was expected to affect the degree of clonotype sharing among donors.

TCR CDR3 regions were amplified from genomic DNA by multiplex PCR using the deep immunoSEQ assay. Extracted genomic DNA from each cell subset was spread evenly across all wells of several immunoSEQ 96-well plates, with each plate serving as a replicate. For sorted subsets, approximately 210 ng genomic DNA, equal to 30,000 or so T cell genomes, was loaded into each replicate PCR. Purified libraries were quantified with a Qubit 3.0 fluorometer, sized on a Bioanalyzer 2100, and re-quantified with the KAPA Library Quantification kit. Every immunoSEQ 96-well plate was sequenced on a separate single-read 150-cycle Illumina NextSeq 550 flow cell. The original methods were these. Because the immunoSEQ output held only junctional sequences and lacked quality scores, the filtering could not match the filtering applied to full-length reads. Sequences were annotated with PyIR, a Python wrapper for IgBLAST v1.9, using IMGT germline references to assign V/J genes and CDR3. Any read was removed if the V/J assignment was weak (E-value above 1e-6), the CDR3 was missing, or the read contained stop codons, out-of-frame junctions, or ambiguous translated residues. V3J clonotypes were defined as sequences sharing the same inferred V gene, J gene, and CDR3 amino acid sequence. To compute the percentage overlap between repertoires, the number of shared unique clonotypes was divided by the size of the smaller repertoire. Richness of each repertoire was evaluated using RTK rarefaction, the Chao1 estimator, and Recon v2.1 estimates of unobserved clonotypes. Generation probabilities for all TCRbeta clonotypes obtained by the gDNA method from a handful of donors were computed using OLGA. Held by TCRdb, this immuneACCESS table contains in-frame sequences only and omits some clones. Under half of the omission traces to an unresolved V gene where checked; the cause of the rest is unknown. The V and J calls and the clone size are those of that table, but D and trimming were determined from the DNA. The sample profile shows about 2.2 million clones; around 93% of them were found once. The top ten clonotypes cover over 1.5% of the sample.

The germline V gene specifies SGHRS as CDR1 and YFSETQ as CDR2. From its cysteine to its phenylalanine, the CDR3 spans 16 amino acids. CDR3 DNA is the only sequence kept; it has 48 bases, read in frame from the first base. V gives up 0 bases and J gives up 2 bases, and the segment between their germline ends measures 14 bases. The sequence is built from TRBV5-1 and TRBJ1-1; no D gene call is confident. The specimen sequenced was naive CD8+ T cells from PBMCs. Interpreted using the paper, the cell subset or site label stands for: CD45RA+CCR7+. This sequence originates from a man aged 18 to 35 in good health. Some clones in this sample may be carry-over from other donors' samples. The DNA is TGCGCCAGCAGCTTGGTTTCAGGCGGTCAAAACACTGAAGCTTTCTTT. This translates into CASSLVSGGQNTEAFF.